Listed below are T cell receptor beta chains from one sample, sequenced in a study of blood T cells in healthy people across ages. TCRdb independently ran MiXCR on the 5' RACE reads; one entry per CDR3 protein. The sample carries roughly 1,300,000 distinct CDR3 sequences, approximately 59% recorded once. Sequencing was performed on blood. These receptors all come from a man younger than 35 in good health. CDR3s include the opening cysteine and the closing phenylalanine or tryptophan. A D gene is named only where the DNA matches it firmly. Not all rows give a size; the values are once, few, many and, for expanded clones, a class.

d_gene	v_gene	j_gene	abundance	CDR3nt	CDR3aa
-	TRBV20-1	TRBJ1-4	few	TGCAGTGCTAGAGATGACGTCTGGGAACACTTGGATGAAAAACTGTTTTTT	CSARDDVWEHLDEKLFF
-	TRBV7-9	TRBJ1-2	few	TGTGCCAGCAGCTTACCAGAGTCTAACTATGGCTACACCTTC	CASSLPESNYGYTF
-	TRBV20-1	TRBJ2-4	-	TGCAGTGCCGACCGGGACGGGGACGGCATTCAGTACTTC	CSADRDGDGIQYF
-	TRBV7-8	TRBJ1-1	-	TGTGCCGGCTTAAAGAGGGGAATTCACACTGAAGCTTTCTTT	CAGLKRGIHTEAFF
TRBD2	TRBV12-3/TRBV12-4	TRBJ2-3	-	TGTGCCAGCAGTTTCCCAATGACTAGCGGCTACACAGATACGCAGTATTTT	CASSFPMTSGYTDTQYF
-	TRBV12-3/TRBV12-4	TRBJ2-3	-	TGTGCCAGCAGTCTTGGTCCACCCCGCACAGATACGCAGTATTTT	CASSLGPPRTDTQYF
-	TRBV28	TRBJ1-6	-	TGTGCCAGCAGTCCCCCCGGGACAAATTCACCCCTCCACTTT	CASSPPGTNSPLHF
-	TRBV29-1	TRBJ2-3	-	TGCAGCGTTGGGGCAGGGATCACAGATACGCAGTATTTT	CSVGAGITDTQYF
TRBD2	TRBV18	TRBJ2-5	-	TGTGCCGGCTCACCCGGACTAGCGGGAGTCGGAGAGACCCAGTACTTC	CAGSPGLAGVGETQYF
-	TRBV27	TRBJ2-5	-	TGTGCCAGCAGGCCTGGGACAAAAGAGACCCAGTACTTC	CASRPGTKETQYF
TRBD1	TRBV10-1	TRBJ1-2	few	TGCGCCAGCAGTGATACCGACAGGGGACCTAACTATGGCTACACCTTC	CASSDTDRGPNYGYTF
TRBD1	TRBV9	TRBJ2-7	-	TGTGCCAGCAGCGCGGCCGGGACAGCCTACGAGCAGTACTTC	CASSAAGTAYEQYF
-	TRBV7-9	TRBJ1-5	-	TGTGCCAGCACGCCCCTTGGAAATCAGCCCCAGCATTTT	CASTPLGNQPQHF
-	TRBV10-3	TRBJ1-1	-	TGTGCCATCAGTGAGTCGGTGGGGGAAAAAGCTTTCTTT	CAISESVGEKAFF
TRBD2	TRBV9	TRBJ2-3	-	TGTGCCAGCAGCGCAGGGACTAGCGGGAGTAGGCGCCAAGATACGCAGTATTTT	CASSAGTSGSRRQDTQYF
-	TRBV29-1	TRBJ2-2	-	TGCAGCGTTGAGCTCACAGGAGCGAACACCGGGGAGCTGTTTTTT	CSVELTGANTGELFF
TRBD1	TRBV4-2	TRBJ1-2	-	TGTGCCAGCAGCCAAGACGGAGGGTCGGACAGGGGATCTTTATATGGCTACACCTTC	CASSQDGGSDRGSLYGYTF
-	TRBV3-1	TRBJ2-7	-	TGTGCCAGCAGCCAACTCAGGGCCTCCTACGAGCAGTACTTC	CASSQLRASYEQYF
TRBD2	TRBV20-1	TRBJ2-7	-	TGCAGTGCTAGAGATGGGCTAGCGGGAGTTGGTTACGAGCAGTACTTC	CSARDGLAGVGYEQYF
-	TRBV29-1	TRBJ1-5	-	TGCAGCGTTGTGTCGTCTAGCAATCAGCCCCAGCATTTT	CSVVSSSNQPQHF
TRBD2	TRBV28	TRBJ2-1	-	TGTGCCAGCAGTCAAAGCGGGGGGAGCTCCTACAATGAGCAGTTCTTC	CASSQSGGSSYNEQFF
-	TRBV28	TRBJ1-4	-	TGTGCCAGCAGTTACGGGTGGGCTAATGAAAAACTGTTTTTT	CASSYGWANEKLFF
-	TRBV19	TRBJ2-1	-	TGTGCCAGTAGTATAGGAGGGGCTCGCTCCTACAATGAGCAGTTCTTC	CASSIGGARSYNEQFF
-	TRBV6-1	TRBJ1-2	few	TGTGCCAGCAGACCCGCTTCGGGCCTTAAAGGCTACACCTTC	CASRPASGLKGYTF
TRBD1	TRBV5-1	TRBJ2-7	-	TGCGCCAGACGCAGGGACAGGAACAATGAGCAGTACTTC	CARRRDRNNEQYF
-	TRBV7-2	TRBJ1-3	-	TGTGCCAGCAGCTTAGCGTTGTCGGCTGGAAACACCATATATTTT	CASSLALSAGNTIYF
-	TRBV7-2	TRBJ1-4	-	TGTGCCAGCAGCGTTGCCAGCTTTGAAAAACTGTTTTTT	CASSVASFEKLFF
-	TRBV7-9	TRBJ1-4	-	TGTGCCAGCAGCGCCCCCCGCGCAACTAATGAAAAACTGTTTTTT	CASSAPRATNEKLFF
-	TRBV20-1	TRBJ1-2	few	TGCAGTGCTAGAGTCACCCCCGGGGTTGGCTACACCTTC	CSARVTPGVGYTF
TRBD2	TRBV6-2/TRBV6-3	TRBJ2-3	-	TGTGCCAGCAGATCCTCCTCTTGGGCGGGGGGCAAGTATTTT	CASRSSSWAGGKYF
-	TRBV11-2	TRBJ2-1	-	TGTGCCAGCACCACGTCCTATTCTGGATACAATGAGCAGTTCTTC	CASTTSYSGYNEQFF
-	TRBV4-1	TRBJ2-1	-	TGCGCCAGCAGCCACCGGACCGCTTTTGAGCAGTTCTTC	CASSHRTAFEQFF
TRBD1	TRBV6-2/TRBV6-3	TRBJ1-2	-	TGTGCCAGCAGCTCCGGGGGACAGAACTATGGCTACACCTTC	CASSSGGQNYGYTF
-	TRBV18	TRBJ2-7	many	TGTGCCAGCTCGCCTGGGGCGAAATACGAGCAGTACTTC	CASSPGAKYEQYF
-	TRBV5-1	TRBJ2-7	many	TGCGCCAGCAGCTTGGCTACAGGGTACGAGCAGTACTTC	CASSLATGYEQYF
-	TRBV20-1	TRBJ2-1	-	TGCAGTGCTCCCGGGACTTGCGGGACCAGCTCCTACAATGAGCAGTTCTTC	CSAPGTCGTSSYNEQFF
-	TRBV12-3/TRBV12-4	TRBJ1-1	few	TGTGCCAGCAACTTAGACCAGTCCCCAACTGAAGCTTTCTTT	CASNLDQSPTEAFF
TRBD2	TRBV27	TRBJ2-3	-	TGTGCCAGCAGTCCTGTGGTAGCGGGGGATACGCAGTATTTT	CASSPVVAGDTQYF
TRBD1	TRBV5-4	TRBJ2-5	once	TGTGCCAGCAGCGCTGAGGGGGACAGCTTTTGGGAGCAGTACTTC	CASSAEGDSFWEQYF
TRBD2	TRBV20-1	TRBJ2-7	-	TGCAGTGCTACCCGGGGGACTAGCGGTTACTACGAGCAGTACTTC	CSATRGTSGYYEQYF
-	TRBV6-6	TRBJ2-5	-	TGTGCCAGCGATACAGGTCCTCGAGAGACCCAGTACTTC	CASDTGPRETQYF
-	TRBV5-5	TRBJ1-1	-	TGTGCCAGCAGCTCGCAACCGGGACAGAACACTGAAGCTTTCTTT	CASSSQPGQNTEAFF
TRBD1	TRBV10-3	TRBJ2-7	-	TGTGCCATCAGTGAAAGGGGACAGGGAAGCTACAATGAGCAGTACTTC	CAISERGQGSYNEQYF
-	TRBV6-5	TRBJ2-7	few	TGTGCCAGCAGACAGCAGGGTACGGGCTACGAGCAGTACTTC	CASRQQGTGYEQYF
-	TRBV20-1	TRBJ2-3	-	TGCAGTGCTAGGGAACATGGGAGCACAGATACGCAGTATTTT	CSAREHGSTDTQYF
TRBD2	TRBV7-9	TRBJ2-4	-	TGTGCCAGCAGCGACCCTAGCGGGTTAGCCAAAAACATTCAGTACTTC	CASSDPSGLAKNIQYF
-	TRBV4-3	TRBJ2-7	-	TGCGCCAGCAGCCAAGGGGAAGGAATCTACGAGCAGTACTTC	CASSQGEGIYEQYF
-	TRBV27	TRBJ2-7	-	TGTGCCAGCAGTTCTCAAGGGGCGGGGCGTTTCTACGAGCAGTACTTC	CASSSQGAGRFYEQYF
-	TRBV28	TRBJ2-3	-	TGTGCCAGCAGTTTGGAGTTTGGGCCAGATACGCAGTATTTT	CASSLEFGPDTQYF
-	TRBV7-9	TRBJ2-5	-	TGTGCCAGCAGCTTGGTAGGAAGATCGCAGACCCAGTACTTC	CASSLVGRSQTQYF